The present entry profiles one TCR beta chain with its context. Its specificity is not known. Different DNA sequences within this sample yield the same CDR3. The table came from immunoSEQ multiplex PCR; TCRdb's copy has only in-frame clones and leaves some out. The table includes roughly 100,000 clones, about 92% detected once. This specimen belongs to a study of OX40 agonist ivuxolimab in advanced cancers. Study-wide findings and caveats: Also present in some nonresponders was a low level of normalized T-cell clonal expansion. Among T cells, CD8+ cells averaged more expanded clones than CD4+ cells.

This clonotype was obtained from an adult with an advanced solid tumor such as melanoma, head and neck, liver or kidney cancer. The source material was CD4+ or CD8+ T cells sorted from blood, sampled in a trial of the OX40 agonist ivuxolimab.

The CDR3 DNA follows: TGTGCCAGCAGCCCTGACTACGAGCAGTACTTC. It codes for CASSPDYEQYF. V and J are TRBV7-9 and TRBJ2-7; no clear D gene. Germline V gives CDR1 SEHNR, CDR2 FQNEAQ (reference sequence). CDR3 size: 11 residues. Trimming stripped 5 bases from V and 3 bases from J, with 5 bases between.